Following are 16 T cell receptor beta chains from one sample sequenced in a study of CD8+ T cells in alopecia areata. It was cDNA, reverse transcribed from extracted RNA, that served as the sequencing template. Libraries were prepared by immunoSEQ multiplex PCR; TCRdb keeps only in-frame clonotypes and omits some of them. The data hold 190,000 or so clones, with 55% to 70% observed a single time. Sample treatment: oral pan-JAK inhibitor, 5-10 mg twice daily. The sequencing used CD4+ T cells sorted from blood, collected at week 24, from a patient treated with tofacitinib. The receptors originated from a human donor with alopecia areata.

The chain recombines TRBV30 with TRBJ1-4, with a tentative D call TRBD1 (5 bases). The germline gives CDR1 GTSNPN, CDR2 SVGIG (reference sequence). Trimming shortened V by 4 bases and J by 6 bases, and 9 bases separated the two germline ends. The CDR3 runs 12 residues. The CDR3 here is CAWMWGDEKLFF. The CDR3 nucleotides are TGTGCCTGGATGTGGGGGGATGAAAAACTGTTTTTT.

The chain couples TRBV15 to TRBJ2-7, with 7 bases aligning to TRBD2. CDR1 and CDR2 from the germline V gene are LNHNV and YYDKDF (reference sequence). CDR3 length: 14 residues. With V trimmed by 1 base and J by 1 base, 1 base remained unmatched. CDR3 loop: CATSRVGGSYEQYF. CDR3 coding DNA: TGTGCCACCAGCAGAGTGGGGGGGTCCTACGAGCAGTACTTC.

This chain uses TRBV19 with TRBJ1-1, with 8 bases that match TRBD1. The CDR3 contains 14 residues. V was pared by 3 bases and J by 4 bases, with 4 bases of the junction left unmatched. CDR1 is LNHDA and CDR2 is SQIVND in the germline V gene (reference sequence). The CDR3 coding sequence is TGTGCCAGTAGTATCCAGGGGGCGCGCACTGAAGCTTTCTTT. As protein: CASSIQGARTEAFF.

This clone came up a few times. The V call is TRBV6-5, the J call TRBJ1-5; D may be TRBD1 (6 bases). The ends were cut back, 5 bases at V and 0 bases at J, with 11 bases in the middle. This CDR3 spans 15 amino acids. CDR1 MNHEY and CDR2 SVGAGI come from the germline V gene. CDR3 coding DNA: TGTGCCAGCAGTACGGACAGAGATAGCAATCAGCCCCAGCATTTT. Protein: CASSTDRDSNQPQHF.

This sequence joins TRBV7-2 and TRBJ2-5, with D perhaps matching TRBD1 (5 bases). CDR1 is SGHTA and CDR2 is FQGNSA in the germline V gene. Trimming left V 2 bases short and J 2 bases short, with 9 bases between. This CDR3 comprises 14 residues. CDR3 residues: CASSLYRRQETQYF. Here the CDR3 DNA reads TGTGCCAGCAGCTTATACAGGCGTCAAGAGACCCAGTACTTC.

This chain joins TRBV5-1 and TRBJ2-1, with 7 bases aligning to TRBD1. The germline gives CDR1 SGHRS, CDR2 YFSETQ. V trimming: 2 bases; J trimming: 10 bases; junction bases outside the gene matches: 6. The CDR3 runs 13 residues. DNA for the CDR3: TGCGCCAGCAGCTTAACCCGGGACAGCGAGCAGTTCTTC. It translates to CASSLTRDSEQFF.

The chain is built from TRBV9 and TRBJ2-7, with D possibly being TRBD2 (6 bases). The CDR3 is made up of 15 amino acids. Germline assignment: CDR1 SGDLS and CDR2 YYNGEE. V lost 4 bases and J lost 3, with 17 bases in between. CDR3 region: CASSPHGGRNYEQYF. CDR3 DNA sequence: TGTGCCAGCAGCCCGCACGGGGGACGGAACTACGAGCAGTACTTC.

V and J are TRBV19 and TRBJ2-5; 9 nucleotides align to TRBD2. Germline assignment: CDR1 LNHDA and CDR2 SQIVND (reference sequence). Trimming removed 10 bases from V and 7 bases from J; junction bases left unmatched: 7. The CDR3 sequence is 12 residues long. This CDR3 reads CATKEAGGTQYF. The CDR3 DNA reads TGTGCCACTAAAGAAGCGGGGGGGACCCAGTACTTC.

This CDR3 reads CASSPPVRDYGYTF. As DNA, the CDR3 is TGTGCCAGCAGCCCCCCAGTGAGGGACTATGGCTACACCTTC. The J gene is TRBJ1-2, the V gene TRBV7-2; no clear D gene. V was clipped by 5 bases and J by 3 bases, with 13 bases between them. The CDR3 has 14 residues. Germline V gene sequence: CDR1 SGHTA, CDR2 FQGNSA.

V usage is TRBV30 and J usage is TRBJ1-6; possible D gene TRBD1, 6 bases. Trimming took off 2 bases at V and 3 bases at J, with 11 bases between the two ends. Germline V gene lookup returns CDR1 GTSNPN and CDR2 SVGIG (reference sequence). The CDR3 consists of 15 residues. The CDR3 DNA follows: TGTGCCTGGAGTTCAGGGGCGGACTATAATTCACCCCTCCACTTT. This codes for CAWSSGADYNSPLHF.

V and J are TRBV7-2 and TRBJ1-5; TRBD1 aligns across 10 bases. Losses at the gene ends were 5 bases for V and 1 base for J; bases not matched to a gene: 8. Per germline, CDR1 SGHTA and CDR2 FQGNSA. The CDR3 is 17 residues long. CDR3 in DNA: TGTGCCAGCAGCCCCATGGCGGGACAGGGGAGCAATCAGCCCCAGCATTTT. As protein: CASSPMAGQGSNQPQHF. Variable domain in full (rest from reference TRBV7-2 and TRBJ1-5): GAGVSQSPSNKVTEKGKDVELRCDPISGHTALYWYRQSLGQGLEFLIYFQGNSAPDKSGLPSDRFSAERTGGSVSTLTIQRTQQEDSAVYLCASSPMAGQGSNQPQHFGDGTRLSIL.

The gene calls are TRBV6-4 and TRBJ2-1; D may be TRBD2 (7 bases). In germline, CDR1 is MRHNA, CDR2 SNTAGT. The V end lost 2 bases, the J end lost 5 bases, and 10 bases lay between the germline ends. The CDR3 covers 14 residues. The CDR3 DNA follows: TGTGCCAGCAGTGACAGGGGGGGGGACAATGAGCAGTTCTTC. It yields the protein CASSDRGGDNEQFF.

The genes are TRBV29-1 and TRBJ2-5; D may be TRBD1 (5 bases). This CDR3 comprises 13 residues. CDR1 SQVTM and CDR2 ANQGSEA come from the germline V gene. Trimming cost V 7 bases and J 4 bases, with 16 bases left between them. DNA for the CDR3: TGCAGCGCCCAACTGGGGCGGTCAGAGACCCAGTACTTC. The encoded protein is CSAQLGRSETQYF.

The CDR3 DNA sequence: TGTGCCAGCAGCGAGGTGGGGAGGACAAGCCACTACGAGCAGTACTTC. Its translation is CASSEVGRTSHYEQYF. The genes are TRBV27 and TRBJ2-7, with D possibly being TRBD2 (6 bases). Trimming pared 6 bases from V and 3 bases from J, leaving 21 bases between. The germline gives CDR1 MNHEY, CDR2 SMNVEV (reference sequence). CDR3 length: 16 residues.

The chain is built from TRBV19 and TRBJ2-7, with a weak D call TRBD1 (5 bases). Germline CDR1 is LNHDA and CDR2 is SQIVND (reference sequence). The length of the CDR3 is 14 residues. V shed 5 bases and J shed 0 bases, with 11 bases lying between them. The CDR3 DNA is TGTGCCAGTAGTCCAGAGACAGACTCCTACGAGCAGTACTTC. Translating it yields CASSPETDSYEQYF.

The chain is built from TRBV7-9 and TRBJ2-5; D could derive from TRBD1 or TRBD2 (5 bases each). CDR1 and CDR2 from the germline V gene are SEHNR and FQNEAQ (reference sequence). This CDR3 is built from 14 residues. V was pared by 5 bases and J by 3 bases, with 13 bases between. This CDR3 is CASSPWDGKETQYF. In DNA, the CDR3 is TGTGCCAGCAGCCCCTGGGACGGGAAAGAGACCCAGTACTTC.